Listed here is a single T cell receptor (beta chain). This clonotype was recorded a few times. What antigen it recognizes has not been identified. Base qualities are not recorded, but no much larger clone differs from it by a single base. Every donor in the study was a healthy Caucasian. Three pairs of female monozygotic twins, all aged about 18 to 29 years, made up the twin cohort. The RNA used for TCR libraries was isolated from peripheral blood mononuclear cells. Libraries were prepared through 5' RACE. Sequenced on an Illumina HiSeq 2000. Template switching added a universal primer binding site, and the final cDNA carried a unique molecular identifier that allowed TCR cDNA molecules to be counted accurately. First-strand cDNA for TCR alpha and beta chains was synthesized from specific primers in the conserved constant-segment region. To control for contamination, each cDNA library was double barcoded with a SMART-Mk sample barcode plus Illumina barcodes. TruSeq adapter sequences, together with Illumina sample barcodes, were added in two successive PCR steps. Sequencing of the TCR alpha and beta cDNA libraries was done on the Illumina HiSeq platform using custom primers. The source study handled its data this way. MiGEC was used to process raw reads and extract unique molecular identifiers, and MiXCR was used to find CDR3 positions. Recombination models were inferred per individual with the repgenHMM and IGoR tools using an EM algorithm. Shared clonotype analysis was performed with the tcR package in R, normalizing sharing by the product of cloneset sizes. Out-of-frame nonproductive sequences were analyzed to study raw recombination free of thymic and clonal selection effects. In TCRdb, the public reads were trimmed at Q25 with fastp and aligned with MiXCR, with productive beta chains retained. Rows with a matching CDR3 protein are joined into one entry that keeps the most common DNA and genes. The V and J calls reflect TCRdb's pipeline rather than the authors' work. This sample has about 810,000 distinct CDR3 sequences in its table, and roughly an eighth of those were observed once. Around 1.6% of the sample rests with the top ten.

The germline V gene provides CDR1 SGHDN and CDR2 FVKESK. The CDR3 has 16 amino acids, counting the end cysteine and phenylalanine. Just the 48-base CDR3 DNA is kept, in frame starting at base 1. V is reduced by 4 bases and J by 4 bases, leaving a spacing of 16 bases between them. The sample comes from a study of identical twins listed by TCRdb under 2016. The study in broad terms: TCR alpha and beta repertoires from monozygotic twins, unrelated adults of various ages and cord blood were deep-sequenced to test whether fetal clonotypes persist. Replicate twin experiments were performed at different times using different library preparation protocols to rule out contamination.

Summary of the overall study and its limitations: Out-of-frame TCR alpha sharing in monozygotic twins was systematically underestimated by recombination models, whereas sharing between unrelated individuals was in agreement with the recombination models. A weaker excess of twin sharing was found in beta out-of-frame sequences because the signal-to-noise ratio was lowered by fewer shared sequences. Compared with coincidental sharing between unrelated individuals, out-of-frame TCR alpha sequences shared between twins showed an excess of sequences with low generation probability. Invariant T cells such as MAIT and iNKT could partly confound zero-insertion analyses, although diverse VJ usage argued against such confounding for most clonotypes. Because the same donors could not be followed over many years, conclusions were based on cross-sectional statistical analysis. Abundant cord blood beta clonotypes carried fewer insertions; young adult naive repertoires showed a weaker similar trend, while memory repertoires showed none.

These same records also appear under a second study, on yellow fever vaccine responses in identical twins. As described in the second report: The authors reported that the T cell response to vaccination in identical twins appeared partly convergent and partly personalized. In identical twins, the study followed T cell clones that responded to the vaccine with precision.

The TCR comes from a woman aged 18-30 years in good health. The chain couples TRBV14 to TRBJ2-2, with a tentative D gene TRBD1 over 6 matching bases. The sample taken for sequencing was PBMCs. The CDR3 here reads CASSRLQGALTGELFF. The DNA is TGTGCCAGCAGCCGCCTACAGGGTGCTCTCACCGGGGAGCTGTTTTTT. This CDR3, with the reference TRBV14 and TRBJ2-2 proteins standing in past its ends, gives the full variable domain EAGVTQFPSHSVIEKGQTVTLRCDPISGHDNLYWYRRVMGKEIKFLLHFVKESKQDESGMPNNRFLAERTGGTYSTLKVQPAELEDSGVYFCASSRLQGALTGELFFGEGSRLTVL.